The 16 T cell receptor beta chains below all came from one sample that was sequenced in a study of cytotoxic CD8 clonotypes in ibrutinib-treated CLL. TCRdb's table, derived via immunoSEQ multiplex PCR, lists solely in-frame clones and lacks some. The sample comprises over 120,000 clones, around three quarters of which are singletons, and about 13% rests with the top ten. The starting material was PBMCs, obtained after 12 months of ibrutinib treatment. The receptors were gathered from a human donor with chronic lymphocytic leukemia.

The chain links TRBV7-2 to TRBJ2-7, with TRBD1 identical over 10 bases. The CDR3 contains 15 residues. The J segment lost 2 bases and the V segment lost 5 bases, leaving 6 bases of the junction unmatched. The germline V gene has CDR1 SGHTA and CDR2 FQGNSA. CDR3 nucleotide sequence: TGTGCCAGCAGCCCATCCGGGACAGGGGCCTACGAGCAGTACTTC. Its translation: CASSPSGTGAYEQYF.

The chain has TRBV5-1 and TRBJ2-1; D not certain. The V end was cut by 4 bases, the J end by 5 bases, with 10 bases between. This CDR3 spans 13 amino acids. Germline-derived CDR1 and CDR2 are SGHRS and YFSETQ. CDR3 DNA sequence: TGCGCCAGCAGCACGGAGAGGAACAATGAGCAGTTCTTC. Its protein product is CASSTERNNEQFF.

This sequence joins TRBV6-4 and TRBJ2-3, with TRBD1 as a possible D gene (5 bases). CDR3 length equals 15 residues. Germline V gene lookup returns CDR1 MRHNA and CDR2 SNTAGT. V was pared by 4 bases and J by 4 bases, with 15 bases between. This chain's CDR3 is CASSVGAQVADTQYF. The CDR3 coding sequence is TGTGCCAGCAGTGTAGGGGCCCAGGTCGCAGATACGCAGTATTTT.

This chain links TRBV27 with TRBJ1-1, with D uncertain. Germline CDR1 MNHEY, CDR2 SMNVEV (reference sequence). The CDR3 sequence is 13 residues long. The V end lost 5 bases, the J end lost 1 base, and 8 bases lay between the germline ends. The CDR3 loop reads CASSLYRNTEAFF. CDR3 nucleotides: TGTGCCAGCAGTCTATACAGGAACACTGAAGCTTTCTTT.

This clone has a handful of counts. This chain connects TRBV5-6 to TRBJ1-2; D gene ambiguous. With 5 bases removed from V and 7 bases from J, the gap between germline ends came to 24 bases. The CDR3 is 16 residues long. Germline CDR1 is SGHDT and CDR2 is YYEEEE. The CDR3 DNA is TGTGCCAGCAGTAAAGACACCAGAACAAGGAGAGGTGGCTACACCTTC. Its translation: CASSKDTRTRRGGYTF. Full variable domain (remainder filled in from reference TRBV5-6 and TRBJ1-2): DAGVTQSPTHLIKTRGQQVTLRCSPKSGHDTVSWYQQALGQGPQFIFQYYEEEERQRGNFPDRFSGHQFPNYSSELNVNALLLGDSALYLCASSKDTRTRRGGYTFGSGTRLTVV.

The CDR3 loop reads CASSPDSNQPQHF. The CDR3 DNA reads TGTGCCAGCAGCCCGGATAGCAATCAGCCCCAGCATTTT. This sequence joins TRBV7-2 and TRBJ1-5; no definite D call. Germline values: CDR1 SGHTA, CDR2 FQGNSA. CDR3 length: 13 amino acids. Trimming left V 5 bases short and J 0 bases short, with 5 bases between.

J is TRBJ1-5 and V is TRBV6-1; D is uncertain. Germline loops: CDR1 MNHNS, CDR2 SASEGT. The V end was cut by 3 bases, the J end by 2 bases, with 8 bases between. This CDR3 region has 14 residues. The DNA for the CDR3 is TGTGCCAGCAGTGATGGTTGGGGCAATCAGCCCCAGCATTTT. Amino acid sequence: CASSDGWGNQPQHF.

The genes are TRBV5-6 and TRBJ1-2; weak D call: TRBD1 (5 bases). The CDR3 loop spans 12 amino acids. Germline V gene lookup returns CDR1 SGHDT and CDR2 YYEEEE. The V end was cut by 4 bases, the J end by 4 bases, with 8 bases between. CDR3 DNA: TGTGCCAGCAGCGAGGGGAGCTATGGCTACACCTTC. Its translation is CASSEGSYGYTF.

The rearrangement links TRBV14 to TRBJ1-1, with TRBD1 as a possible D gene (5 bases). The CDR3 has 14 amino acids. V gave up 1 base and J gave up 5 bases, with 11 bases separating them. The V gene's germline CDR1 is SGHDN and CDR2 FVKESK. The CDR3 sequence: CASSQVWGWTEAFF. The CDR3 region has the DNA TGTGCCAGCAGCCAAGTTTGGGGGTGGACTGAAGCTTTCTTT.

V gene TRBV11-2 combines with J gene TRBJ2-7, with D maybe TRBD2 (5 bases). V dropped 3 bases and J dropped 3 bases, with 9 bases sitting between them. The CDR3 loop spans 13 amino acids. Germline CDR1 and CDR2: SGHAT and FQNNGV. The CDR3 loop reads CASSFTRNYEQYF. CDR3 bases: TGTGCCAGCAGCTTCACTAGAAACTACGAGCAGTACTTC. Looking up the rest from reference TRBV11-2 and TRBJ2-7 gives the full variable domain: EAGVAQSPRYKIIEKRQSVAFWCNPISGHATLYWYQQILGQGPKLLIQFQNNGVVDDSQLPKDRFSAERLKGVDSTLKIQPAKLEDSAVYLCASSFTRNYEQYFGPGTRLTVT.

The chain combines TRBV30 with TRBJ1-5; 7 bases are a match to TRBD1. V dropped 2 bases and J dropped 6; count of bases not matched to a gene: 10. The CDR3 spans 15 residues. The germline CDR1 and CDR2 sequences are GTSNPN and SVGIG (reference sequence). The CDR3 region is CAWSFWTGTPQPQHF. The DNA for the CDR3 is TGTGCCTGGAGTTTCTGGACAGGAACTCCTCAGCCCCAGCATTTT.

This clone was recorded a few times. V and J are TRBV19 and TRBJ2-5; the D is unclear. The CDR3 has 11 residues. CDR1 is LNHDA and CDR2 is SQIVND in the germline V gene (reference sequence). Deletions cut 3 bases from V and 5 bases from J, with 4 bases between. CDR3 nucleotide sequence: TGTGCCAGTAGTATCCGGGAGACCCAGTACTTC. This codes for CASSIRETQYF.

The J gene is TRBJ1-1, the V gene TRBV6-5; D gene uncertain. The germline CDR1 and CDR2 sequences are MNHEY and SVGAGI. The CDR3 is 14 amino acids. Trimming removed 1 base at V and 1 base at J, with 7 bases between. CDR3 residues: CASSYYQWNTEAFF. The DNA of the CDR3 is TGTGCCAGCAGTTACTATCAGTGGAACACTGAAGCTTTCTTT.

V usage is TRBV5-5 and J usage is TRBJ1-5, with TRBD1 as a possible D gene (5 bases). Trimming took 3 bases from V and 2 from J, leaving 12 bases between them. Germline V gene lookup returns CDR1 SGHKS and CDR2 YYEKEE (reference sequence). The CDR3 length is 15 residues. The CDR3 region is CASSSGRDGNQPQHF. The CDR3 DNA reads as TGTGCCAGCAGCTCAGGGCGGGACGGCAATCAGCCCCAGCATTTT.

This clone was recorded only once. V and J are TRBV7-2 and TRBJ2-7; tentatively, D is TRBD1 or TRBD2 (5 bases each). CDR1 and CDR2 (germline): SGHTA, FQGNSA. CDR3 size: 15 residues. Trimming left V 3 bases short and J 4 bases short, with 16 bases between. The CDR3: CASSFGPEGIYEQYF. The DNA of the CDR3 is TGTGCCAGCAGCTTCGGTCCTGAGGGGATTTACGAGCAGTACTTC.

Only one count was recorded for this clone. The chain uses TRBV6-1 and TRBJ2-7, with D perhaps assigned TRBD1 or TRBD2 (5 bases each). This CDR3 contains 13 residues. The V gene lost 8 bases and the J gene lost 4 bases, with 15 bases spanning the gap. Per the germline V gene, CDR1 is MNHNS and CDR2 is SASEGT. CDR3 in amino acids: CASHRDRWYEQYF. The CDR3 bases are TGTGCCAGCCACCGGGACCGTTGGTACGAGCAGTACTTC.